The 3 T cell receptor beta chains presented below share a single source sample, sequenced in a study of blood T cell repertoires in COVID-19. TCRdb's copy holds only in-frame clones and misses some; the assay was immunoSEQ multiplex PCR. The data show 300,000 to 400,000 clones, about nine tenths seen once. Sequencing was performed on PBMCs or T cells enriched from blood (not recorded which). These receptors were obtained from a man in his sixties who had recovered from COVID-19.

The chain recombines TRBV10-3 with TRBJ2-7; maybe TRBD2 (6 bases). Deletions cut 2 bases from V and 6 bases from J, with 11 bases between. Germline loops: CDR1 ENHRY, CDR2 SYGVKD. CDR3 size: 13 residues. This CDR3 reads CAISEVREIEQYF. CDR3 DNA sequence: TGTGCCATCAGTGAGGTTCGGGAGATCGAGCAGTACTTC.

This clone was observed once. The rearrangement links TRBV7-9 to TRBJ2-7, with 10 bases that match TRBD2. This CDR3 is built from 14 residues. The V and J ends lost 2 bases and 2 bases, in that order; junction bases with no gene match: 0. CDR1 is SEHNR, CDR2 FQNEAQ, per germline (reference sequence). The CDR3 region has the DNA TGTGCCAGCAGCTTACTAGCGGGAGCCTACGAGCAGTACTTC. It codes for CASSLLAGAYEQYF.

This sequence joins TRBV5-1 and TRBJ2-1; no firm D call. The CDR3 runs 16 residues. Germline CDR1 and CDR2: SGHRS and YFSETQ. V gave up 0 bases and J gave up 0 bases, with 10 bases separating them. CDR3 coding DNA: TGCGCCAGCAGCTTGGATGTCGCGAGCTCCTACAATGAGCAGTTCTTC. Residues: CASSLDVASSYNEQFF.